The rows below give T cell receptor beta chains drawn from one sample of a study of cytomegalovirus exposure and HLA in healthy donors. Repertoires were generated with immunoSEQ multiplex PCR, while TCRdb's copy carries only in-frame clones and drops some. The table includes 150,000 to 200,000 clones, 80% to 85% detected once. Sequencing used PBMCs. The receptors stem from a middle-aged woman in good health and CMV-seronegative. Both conserved end residues are trimmed from each CDR3.

j_call v_call cdr3_aa
TRBJ1-2 TRBV9 ASSITGEYGYT
TRBJ2-3 TRBV30 AWRSGGPVDTQY
TRBJ2-5 TRBV11-3 ASSLDTETQY
TRBJ2-7 TRBV19 ASSMGVGLIYEQY
TRBJ1-2 TRBV11-3 ASSLRFLGAPNYGYT
TRBJ2-5 TRBV11-3 ASSLTGGGKTQY
TRBJ2-3 TRBV9 ASSVASRERGYTDTQY
TRBJ2-6 TRBV29-1 SVGGLSGANVLT
TRBJ1-4 TRBV5-1 ASSLAGTGGSTPNEKLF
TRBJ1-2 TRBV5-1 ASSLVENYGYT
TRBJ1-1 TRBV9 ASSVGGPVTEAF
TRBJ1-1 TRBV11-2 ASSFRGNTEAF
TRBJ2-3 TRBV25-1 ASSGPGDTQY
TRBJ2-1 TRBV9 ASSVNVARRRGEQF
TRBJ1-4 TRBV11-2 ASSFRQMPNEKLF
TRBJ2-7 TRBV5-4 ASSLDLAGSYEQY
TRBJ1-5 TRBV11-2 ASSLASGGQPQH
TRBJ2-1 TRBV11-3 ASSFGLAGGQIPEQF
TRBJ2-1 TRBV7-8 ASSLLAGGLYEQF
TRBJ2-5 TRBV7-2 ASSTRTGGQETQY
TRBJ2-5 TRBV2 ASSLTSAGGGETQY
TRBJ2-7 TRBV10-3 AISEYPGQGENEQY
TRBJ1-6 TRBV5-4 ASSPRQGMSSPLH
TRBJ2-1 TRBV30 AWRVSGRALVEF